The present entry profiles one T cell receptor beta chain with its context. The sample holds many counts of this clone. Its antigen is still unknown. Base qualities are missing; no much larger clone stands one base away. TRB sequencing used genomic DNA with the immunoSEQ assay at survey resolution or the hsTCRB kit. Regarding the original processing steps: The immunoSEQ software handled initial read processing, and the LymphoSeq R package was used for repertoire analyses. Clonality was computed as 1 minus normalized Shannon entropy, and a Gini coefficient was also calculated for each TRB dataset. To infer phenotypes in unsorted samples, TRB sequences from sorted subsets of the recipient or donor were mapped onto the unsorted samples of the same recipient. TCRdb mirrors the immuneACCESS table, restricted to in-frame sequences. Some clones are absent from its copies; in checked studies, under half trace to an unresolved V gene, and the reason for the others is unknown. V, J and clone size reflect that table, while D and trimming were determined from the DNA. This sample shows about 14,000 clones, and none of them turns up only once. The leading ten clones occupy roughly 23% of the sample.

The label giving this sample's treatment or condition can be read as: high-dose cyclophosphamide on days +3 and +4 as single-agent GVHD prophylaxis. PTCy patients received busulfan and fludarabine conditioning, a related or unrelated marrow graft, and cyclophosphamide on days +3 and +4. PTCy-treated patients were drawn from a prospective multi-institutional clinical trial. Peripheral blood and bone marrow mononuclear cells were isolated by Ficoll-Hypaque density centrifugation and cryopreserved. The sample belongs to a study of T cells after posttransplantation cyclophosphamide listed by TCRdb under 2016. Concerning the study at large: Using TRB sequencing, the study followed how the T cell repertoire reconstituted after myeloablative bone marrow transplantation in which posttransplantation cyclophosphamide served as GVHD prophylaxis. Samples from roughly 35 PTCy-treated patients, along with samples from about 16 of their related bone marrow donors, underwent antigen receptor sequencing. TRB sequencing was performed on blood from all 35 or so PTCy patients with 1-year posttransplant specimens. In 3 patients, TRB sequencing was also performed on up to 3 more blood samples taken 2 to 5.2 years after transplant, and in 4 patients, pretransplant blood was also TRB-sequenced. Because TRA and TRB clonality were tightly correlated in roughly 10 samples, subsequent TCR analyses were focused on TRB only. Public TRB sequences were searched against a database of over 3,500 sequences associated with responses to pathogens, tumor antigens, self-antigens and alloantigens. The research as a whole found: At 1-2 months, donor-recipient similarity was low but rose over the first year, and the later blood repertoires were often dominated by donor CD8+ memory clones. The TRB repertoires of T cells infiltrating skin or GI tract showed only limited overlap with the TRB repertoires of T cells in blood. Across 45 or so patients, TRB clonality was highly associated with recipient CMV seropositivity and CMV reactivation, and PTCy diversity was similar to diversity in CNI/methotrexate controls.

Deletion took 2 bases off V and 0 bases off J, with a span of 8 bases between the germline ends. Including cysteine and phenylalanine, the CDR3 has 14 amino acids. The kept DNA is CDR3 alone, 42 bases in frame from the first base. Looking up the germline V gene yields CDR1 SGHRS and CDR2 YFSETQ. The chain is assembled from TRBV5-1 and TRBJ1-1; possibly the D gene is TRBD1, per 5 matching bases. The specimen comprised PBMCs, sampled around 1,100 days after allogeneic stem cell transplant with posttransplant cyclophosphamide. The TCR was taken from a female patient aged 40-50 years who received an allogeneic stem cell transplant from a related donor, was CMV-positive, and had no GVHD. Following transplantation, T cells from the graft donor may be among those present. The CDR3 has the sequence CASSFGTVNTEAFF. The nucleotide sequence reads as follows: TGCGCCAGCAGCTTCGGGACTGTGAACACTGAAGCTTTCTTT.